This T cell receptor beta chain stems from a study of shared clonotypes between healthy human individuals. Study as a whole: Researchers assigned three CD4 naive, three CD4 memory, two CD8 naive and one CD8 memory plate to each donor.

The study ran the assay at deep level. Splitting of each subset's genomic DNA was done evenly across several immunoSEQ plates. Profiling relied on immunoSEQ multiplex PCR, and the TCRdb table lists in-frame clones only, not all of them. This sample has millions of clones, with more than 90% found just once. General study results and limits: Sharing across four donors was highest in naive CD4 (around 5%) and lowest in memory CD8 (about 0.4%).

In the case of this clone: Its antigen is still unknown.

The CDR3 is made up of 14 amino acids. Trimming took 6 bases from V and 4 from J, leaving 16 bases between them. Per germline, CDR1 SGHTA and CDR2 FQGNSA. This receptor was identified in a man younger than 30 in good health. Material for sequencing was naive CD4+ T cells sorted from blood. The subset here: CD45RA+ positively selected. This sequence joins TRBV7-2 and TRBJ2-7, with a tentative D call TRBD1 (5 bases). CDR3 protein: CASSLGHQSYEQYF. Here the CDR3 DNA reads TGTGCCAGCAGTCTGGGGCATCAAAGTTACGAGCAGTACTTC.